The subject of this entry is one T cell receptor (beta chain). Source study methods: Amplification with reference gene primers provided the estimates of nucleated cell counts. Libraries were prepared by immunoSEQ multiplex PCR; TCRdb keeps only in-frame clonotypes and omits some of them. D and trimming were read from the DNA, whereas the V and J calls and clone size are those reported in that table. The repertoire holds under 150,000 clones, 75% to 90% seen once, with around 20% in the top ten. The sample belongs to a study of blood T cell repertoires in COVID-19. For the study at large: Whether acute or convalescent, the COVID-19 samples came from the United States, Italy and Spain. Nucleic acid was either cDNA or gDNA, and it came from T cells, B-cell-depleted T cells, or PBMCs.

This CDR3 has 14 amino acids. The germline V and J ends were trimmed by 2 bases and 0 bases, with 9 bases remaining between them. In germline, CDR1 is SGDLS, CDR2 YYNGEE. This chain joins TRBV9 and TRBJ2-7; D may be TRBD1 (6 bases). The clonotype was recovered from a woman aged 45-65 years who had recovered from COVID-19. Sequenced: peripheral blood. CDR3: CASSVTGSSYEQYF. The CDR3 DNA is TGTGCCAGCAGCGTTACAGGGAGCTCCTACGAGCAGTACTTC.